This passage covers 17 T cell receptor beta chains from one sample sequenced in a study of T-cell memory formation after mild COVID-19. TCRdb analysed the 5' RACE reads with MiXCR anew, one entry per CDR3 protein. The sample has roughly 600,000 distinct CDR3 sequences, about 20% seen once. The specimen sequenced was PBMCs or a T cell subset sorted from them (not recorded which). These receptors all stem from an adult woman who had mild COVID-19 (a few samples of this study predate the infection). Cell type and time point are not known.

This clonotype showed up just a few times. The chain couples TRBV11-2 to TRBJ2-3; 7 bases align to TRBD1. J lost 6 bases, V lost 5 bases, and 17 bases had no gene match. In germline, CDR1 is SGHAT, CDR2 FQNNGV. This CDR3 contains 17 residues. The CDR3 here is CASSKGSVGRGKDTQYF. Written as DNA, the CDR3 is TGTGCCAGCAGCAAAGGCTCGGTGGGCAGGGGGAAGGATACGCAGTATTTT.

This clonotype was observed a few times. The chain couples TRBV25-1 to TRBJ2-5; possibly TRBD1 or TRBD2 for D (6 bases each). Germline loops: CDR1 MGHDK, CDR2 SYGVNS. The CDR3 consists of 14 residues. Trimming pared 4 bases from V and 4 bases from J, leaving 13 bases between. The CDR3 loop is CASSGLGGRETQYF. In nucleotides, the CDR3 is TGTGCCAGCAGTGGTTTAGGGGGGCGAGAGACCCAGTACTTC.

V is TRBV12-3 or TRBV12-4 and J is TRBJ1-2; 7 bases agree with TRBD1. The V segment lost 6 bases and the J segment 8 bases; nucleotides outside the gene matches: 15. The length of the CDR3 is 15 residues. DNA for the CDR3: TGTGCCAGCAGCTCCGTGGGCAGGGGGGCGGACGGCTACACCTTC. This encodes CASSSVGRGADGYTF.

V gene TRBV7-2 combines with J gene TRBJ1-2; no firm D call. The CDR3 is 11 amino acids. V lost 1 base and J lost 6, with 3 bases in between. Germline CDR1 is SGHTA and CDR2 is FQGNSA. The CDR3 protein is CASSLGHGYTF. The CDR3 nucleotides read TGTGCCAGCAGCTTAGGACATGGCTACACCTTC.

The V gene is TRBV14, the J gene TRBJ2-6, with D maybe TRBD2 (6 bases). This CDR3 has 17 residues. Germline assignment: CDR1 SGHDN and CDR2 FVKESK. The V gene lost 4 bases and the J gene lost 3 bases, with 16 bases spanning the gap. The DNA of the CDR3 is TGTGCCAGCAGCCCCCCGGGACTTGTAGTTGGGGCCAACGTCCTGACTTTC. Translating it yields CASSPPGLVVGANVLTF.

J is TRBJ1-1 and V is TRBV24-1; 7 nucleotides align to TRBD1. J gave up 4 bases and V 6 bases, and 10 bases lay outside the gene matches. Per the germline V gene, CDR1 is KGHDR and CDR2 is SFDVKD. The CDR3 is made up of 15 amino acids. Here the CDR3 reads CATSQEGTGATEAFF. The CDR3 nucleotides read TGTGCCACCAGTCAAGAAGGAACAGGGGCCACTGAAGCTTTCTTT.

This clonotype occurred many times. The chain has TRBV7-2 and TRBJ2-5, with TRBD2 identical over 7 bases. CDR1 and CDR2 from the germline V gene are SGHTA and FQGNSA. V gave up 0 bases and J gave up 3 bases; unmatched junction bases: 4. This CDR3 spans 15 amino acids. The CDR3 region is CASSLASGVEETQYF. The CDR3 bases are TGTGCCAGCAGCTTAGCAAGCGGGGTGGAAGAGACCCAGTACTTC.

This clonotype has just a few counts. The chain couples TRBV6-5 to TRBJ2-5; possibly TRBD2 for D (6 bases). V was clipped by 4 bases and J by 3 bases, with 15 bases between them. Germline values: CDR1 MNHEY, CDR2 SVGAGI. This CDR3 contains 15 residues. CDR3: CASSFGGASEETQYF. As DNA, the CDR3 is TGTGCCAGCAGTTTCGGAGGGGCCTCTGAAGAGACCCAGTACTTC.

The chain recombines TRBV7-2 with TRBJ1-2; 9 bases agree with TRBD1. With 5 bases clipped from V and 3 bases from J, the junction kept 7 bases outside the gene matches. Germline CDR1 reads SGHTA; CDR2 reads FQGNSA. The CDR3 is made up of 15 amino acids. CDR3 in amino acids: CASSTGTGLDYGYTF. CDR3 DNA: TGTGCCAGCAGCACCGGGACAGGGTTAGACTATGGCTACACCTTC.

This clonotype was seen a handful of times. The CDR3 loop is CASSQYYPDSLSDEQYF. In DNA form, the CDR3 reads TGCGCCAGCAGCCAATATTATCCGGACAGCCTATCCGACGAGCAGTACTTC. V usage is TRBV4-1 and J usage is TRBJ2-7; D is possibly TRBD1 (6 bases). V lost 2 bases to trimming and J lost 5 bases, with 22 bases between them. Per the germline V gene, CDR1 is MGHRA and CDR2 is YSYEKL. This CDR3 contains 17 residues.

The V call is TRBV15, the J call TRBJ2-3, with a tentative D call TRBD2 (5 bases). Germline CDR1 and CDR2: LNHNV and YYDKDF (reference sequence). The CDR3 contains 15 residues. The V and J ends lost 3 bases and 4 bases respectively, with 14 bases between them. For the CDR3, the DNA is TGTGCCACCAGCAGGCGGGCTTCGGTTTCAGATACGCAGTATTTT. This encodes CATSRRASVSDTQYF.

The gene calls are TRBV7-8 and TRBJ2-5, with TRBD2 matching 7 bases. V dropped 7 bases and J dropped 1; count of bases not matched to a gene: 9. CDR3 length equals 15 residues. Germline CDR1 is SGHVS and CDR2 is FQNEAQ. The CDR3 reads CASTPGGGRQETQYF. CDR3 nucleotides: TGTGCCAGCACCCCTGGGGGGGGACGCCAAGAGACCCAGTACTTC. The whole variable domain, remainder taken from reference TRBV7-8 and TRBJ2-5, is GAGVSQSPRYKVAKRGQDVALRCDPISGHVSLFWYQQALGQGPEFLTYFQNEAQLDKSGLPSDRFFAERPEGSVSTLKIQRTQQEDSAVYLCASTPGGGRQETQYFGPGTRLLVL.

This clonotype has more than one count but fewer than ten. V is TRBV12-3 or TRBV12-4 and J is TRBJ2-7, with TRBD2 matching 11 bases. J lost 1 base, V lost 3 bases, and 2 bases had no gene match. CDR3 length equals 15 residues. The CDR3 region is CASSFLAGGSYEQYF. CDR3 nucleotide sequence: TGTGCCAGCAGTTTCTTAGCGGGAGGGTCCTACGAGCAGTACTTC.

The rearrangement joins TRBV12-3 or TRBV12-4 to TRBJ2-2; 11 bases are a match to TRBD2. CDR3 length: 17 amino acids. J lost 5 bases, V lost 3 bases, and 8 bases had no gene match. Here the CDR3 reads CASSFYSGGAGTGELFF. CDR3 in DNA: TGTGCCAGCAGTTTTTATAGCGGGGGGGCCGGGACCGGGGAGCTGTTTTTT.

This clonotype was seen a handful of times. This chain joins TRBV12-3 or TRBV12-4 and TRBJ2-5; no clear D gene. The CDR3 is 14 amino acids. The V and J ends lost 6 bases and 5 bases respectively, with 16 bases between them. The DNA of the CDR3 is TGTGCCAGCAGCCCGTCCGTCGCGCATGAGACCCAGTACTTC. Its protein product is CASSPSVAHETQYF.

This rearrangement joins TRBV12-3 or TRBV12-4 to TRBJ2-2, with 9 bases fitting TRBD1. The ends lost 6 bases at V and 7 bases at J; junction bases unmatched: 6. The CDR3 covers 14 residues. The CDR3 nucleotides read TGTGCCAGCAGACGGGACAGGGAGGTCGGGGAGCTGTTTTTT. Its translation is CASRRDREVGELFF.

This sequence joins TRBV2 and TRBJ2-2, with D possibly TRBD2 on 5 matching bases. Trimming removed 6 bases from V and 4 bases from J, with 15 bases in between. This CDR3 region has 15 residues. In germline, CDR1 is SNHLY, CDR2 FYNNEI. The CDR3 loop reads CASRRMAGATGELFF. The CDR3 coding sequence is TGTGCCAGCAGGCGTATGGCGGGTGCCACCGGGGAGCTGTTTTTT.